A selection of T cell receptor beta chains follows, all from one sample in a study of blood T cell repertoires in COVID-19. TCRdb's copy holds only in-frame clones and misses some; the assay was immunoSEQ multiplex PCR. This sample has around 200,000 clones, with 80% to 90% found just once. The sequenced sample was peripheral blood. All receptors come from a woman of 80 years or more with acute or convalescent COVID-19. Both conserved end residues are part of each CDR3. A D gene is named only where the DNA matches it firmly. Clone size, where shown, is once, few, many, or a class for clones that have expanded.

clone_size: -; j_call: TRBJ1-3; v_call: TRBV29-1; d_call: -; cdr3_nt: TGCAGCGTTGAAGAGGGCAACGGAAACACCATATATTTT; cdr3_aa: CSVEEGNGNTIYF
clone_size: once; j_call: TRBJ2-1; v_call: TRBV24-1; d_call: -; cdr3_nt: TGTGCCACCAGGGACAGTTACAATGAGCAGTTCTTC; cdr3_aa: CATRDSYNEQFF
clone_size: -; j_call: TRBJ1-4; v_call: TRBV4-1; d_call: -; cdr3_nt: TGCGCCAGCAGCCGAGCTCAGGCTAATGAAAAACTGTTTTTT; cdr3_aa: CASSRAQANEKLFF
clone_size: few; j_call: TRBJ1-5; v_call: TRBV27; d_call: TRBD1; cdr3_nt: TGTGCCAGCAGCCGACGACCTTCCGGGACAGGGCTCCAGCCCCAGCATTTT; cdr3_aa: CASSRRPSGTGLQPQHF
clone_size: -; j_call: TRBJ1-2; v_call: TRBV2; d_call: TRBD1; cdr3_nt: TGTGCCAGCAGTAGCCAGGACAGGGGGTATGGAGACACCTTC; cdr3_aa: CASSSQDRGYGDTF
clone_size: -; j_call: TRBJ2-4; v_call: TRBV9; d_call: TRBD1; cdr3_nt: TGTGCCAGCAGCGTAGATGGGACAGGGGTATCCAAAAACATTCAGTACTTC; cdr3_aa: CASSVDGTGVSKNIQYF
clone_size: once; j_call: TRBJ1-4; v_call: TRBV9; d_call: -; cdr3_nt: TGTGCCAGCAGCCCTCGGGGGGCTGAGGAAAAACTGTTTTTT; cdr3_aa: CASSPRGAEEKLFF
clone_size: -; j_call: TRBJ1-1; v_call: TRBV5-6; d_call: -; cdr3_nt: TGTGCCAGCAGCTCGACACCGAACACTGAAGCTTTCTTT; cdr3_aa: CASSSTPNTEAFF
clone_size: -; j_call: TRBJ1-1; v_call: TRBV7-3; d_call: -; cdr3_nt: TGTGCCAGCAGGAGTCAAGGGGTGAACACTGAAGCTTTCTTT; cdr3_aa: CASRSQGVNTEAFF
clone_size: -; j_call: TRBJ2-7; v_call: TRBV5-6; d_call: -; cdr3_nt: TGTGCCAGCAGCTTGCTGTGGGGCCCCTACGAGCAGTACTTC; cdr3_aa: CASSLLWGPYEQYF
clone_size: -; j_call: TRBJ2-5; v_call: TRBV24-1; d_call: -; cdr3_nt: TGTGCCACCAGTGATGTGGACAGAGGTGGAGAGACCCAGTACTTC; cdr3_aa: CATSDVDRGGETQYF